Detailed here is one TCR beta chain. CDR3 size: 14 residues. This sample was included in a study of blood T cell repertoires in COVID-19. As for the study in general: There were acute and convalescent COVID-19 samples, and they came from the United States, Italy and Spain. The cDNA or gDNA used as material had been derived from T cells, B-cell-depleted T cells, or PBMCs.

Libraries were prepared by immunoSEQ multiplex PCR; TCRdb keeps only in-frame clonotypes and omits some of them. Of about 39,000 clones listed, about 88% are singletons. This clonotype originated in a human donor in a cohort sampled during active COVID-19. Sequenced sample: peripheral blood. The chain couples TRBV7-5 to TRBJ2-7; the table assigns TRBD2, which was not confirmed against the DNA. TRBV7-5 is termed a pseudogene. The CDR3 protein is CARSLALARREQYF. The CDR3, as DNA: TGTGCCAGAAGCTTAGCGTTAGCCCGGAGGGAGCAGTACTTC.